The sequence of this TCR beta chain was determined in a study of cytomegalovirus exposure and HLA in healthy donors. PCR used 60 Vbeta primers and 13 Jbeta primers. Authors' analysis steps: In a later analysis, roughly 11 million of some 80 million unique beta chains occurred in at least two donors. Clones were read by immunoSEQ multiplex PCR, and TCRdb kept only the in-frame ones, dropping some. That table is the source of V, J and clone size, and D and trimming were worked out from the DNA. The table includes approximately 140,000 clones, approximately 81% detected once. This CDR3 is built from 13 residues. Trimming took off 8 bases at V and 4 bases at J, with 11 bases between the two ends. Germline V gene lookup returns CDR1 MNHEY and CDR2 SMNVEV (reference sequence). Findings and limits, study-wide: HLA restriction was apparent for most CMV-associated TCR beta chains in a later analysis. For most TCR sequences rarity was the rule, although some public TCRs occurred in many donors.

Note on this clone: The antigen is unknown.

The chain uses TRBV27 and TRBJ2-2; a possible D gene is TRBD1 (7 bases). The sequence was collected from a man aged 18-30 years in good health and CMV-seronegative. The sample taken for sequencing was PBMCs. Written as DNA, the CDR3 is TGTGCCAGCGGAGGGGGCTTCACCGGGGAGCTGTTTTTT. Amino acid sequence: CASGGGFTGELFF.